These 10 T cell receptor beta chains came from one sample sequenced in a study of lymphopenia after photon versus proton radiotherapy. Sequencing used immunoSEQ multiplex PCR; TCRdb keeps in-frame clones, though not all of them. The data hold approximately 35,000 clones, with approximately 87% observed a single time. This specimen was peripheral blood, taken from a patient treated with photon-based radiotherapy. The receptors originated from a woman aged 45 to 65 with pancreatic cancer.

The chain employs TRBV7-9 and TRBJ2-1, with 9 bases matching TRBD2. With V trimmed by 7 bases and J by 6 bases, 10 bases remained unmatched. CDR1 and CDR2 from the germline V gene are SEHNR and FQNEAQ (reference sequence). The CDR3 is 15 residues long. The chain's CDR3 is CASTSPAGGGNEQFF. DNA of the CDR3: TGTGCCAGCACTTCCCCTGCGGGAGGGGGCAATGAGCAGTTCTTC. Full variable domain (outside the CDR3, taken from reference TRBV7-9 and TRBJ2-1): DTGVSQNPRHKITKRGQNVTFRCDPISEHNRLYWYRQTLGQGPEFLTYFQNEAQLEKSRLLSDRFSAERPKGSFSTLEIQRTEQGDSAMYLCASTSPAGGGNEQFFGPGTRLTVL.

The gene calls are TRBV2 and TRBJ2-7; 8 positions agree with TRBD2. The germline CDR1 and CDR2 sequences are SNHLY and FYNNEI. The CDR3 contains 13 residues. V dropped 6 bases and J dropped 5; count of bases not matched to a gene: 6. CDR3 in DNA: TGTGCCAGCAGCCGGGGACTAGTGAACGAGCAGTACTTC. Translation gives CASSRGLVNEQYF.

The chain joins TRBV30 to TRBJ1-1; the D is unclear. This CDR3 is built from 12 residues. The germline V and J ends were trimmed by 4 bases and 5 bases, with 11 bases remaining between them. Germline V lookup: CDR1 GTSNPN, CDR2 SVGIG (reference sequence). DNA for the CDR3: TGTGCCTGGACGGCGGTTTATACTGAAGCTTTCTTT. This encodes CAWTAVYTEAFF.

The chain uses TRBV5-8 and TRBJ2-7, with D unclear. CDR3 length: 15 amino acids. Germline V gene data show CDR1 as SGHTS and CDR2 as YDEGEE. V lost 7 bases, J lost 2 bases, and 19 bases lay in between. DNA for the CDR3: TGTGCCAGCTCTAAGGGCGGCGGTATAACCTACGAGCAGTACTTC. It yields the protein CASSKGGGITYEQYF. Complete variable domain (other parts from reference TRBV5-8 and TRBJ2-7): EAGVTQSPTHLIKTRGQQATLRCSPISGHTSVYWYQQALGLGLQFLLWYDEGEERNRGNFPPRFSGRQFPNYSSELNVNALELEDSALYLCASSKGGGITYEQYFGPGTRLTVT.

The V and J genes are TRBV15 and TRBJ2-6; perhaps TRBD1 as D (5 bases). V shed 3 bases and J shed 0 bases, with 6 bases lying between them. The CDR3 runs 15 residues. Germline assignment: CDR1 LNHNV and CDR2 YYDKDF (reference sequence). CDR3 loop: CATSRDNSGANVLTF. In DNA, the CDR3 is TGTGCCACCAGCAGGGACAACTCTGGGGCCAACGTCCTGACTTTC. The full variable domain, completed using reference TRBV15 and TRBJ2-6, is DAMVIQNPRYQVTQFGKPVTLSCSQTLNHNVMYWYQQKSSQAPKLLFHYYDKDFNNEADTPDNFQSRRPNTSFCFLDIRSPGLGDTAMYLCATSRDNSGANVLTFGAGSRLTVL.

In this sample, this clone turned up a few times. The chain's CDR3 is CASSTPQQEEGYEQYF. In DNA, the CDR3 is TGTGCCAGCAGTACCCCCCAACAGGAGGAAGGCTACGAGCAGTACTTC. The genes are TRBV25-1 and TRBJ2-7; D tentatively reads TRBD1 or TRBD2 (5 bases each). The CDR3 extends over 16 amino acids. V was trimmed by 5 bases and J by 3 bases, leaving 20 bases between them. CDR1 and CDR2 (germline): MGHDK, SYGVNS.

The chain employs TRBV15 and TRBJ2-3, with a possible D match to TRBD2 (6 bases). V lost 9 bases and J lost 2, with 12 bases in between. Germline V gives CDR1 LNHNV, CDR2 YYDKDF (reference sequence). The CDR3 contains 13 residues. The DNA for the CDR3 is TGTGCCACGACCCGGGACTTCACAGATACGCAGTATTTT. This codes for CATTRDFTDTQYF.

The chain links TRBV6-1 to TRBJ2-7; the match to TRBD1 covers 7 bases. V gave up 5 bases and J gave up 1 base; unmatched junction bases: 5. The CDR3 is 14 residues long. The V gene's germline CDR1 is MNHNS and CDR2 SASEGT. CDR3 bases: TGTGCCAGCAGTCAAGTGGGACAGTCCTACGAGCAGTACTTC. Translated: CASSQVGQSYEQYF.

This rearrangement joins TRBV27 to TRBJ2-2, with 9 positions matching TRBD1. The CDR3 spans 15 residues. The germline gives CDR1 MNHEY, CDR2 SMNVEV (reference sequence). Losses at the gene ends were 5 bases for V and 5 bases for J; bases not matched to a gene: 6. The CDR3: CASSLGQGETGELFF. CDR3 coding DNA: TGTGCCAGCAGTCTGGGACAGGGTGAAACCGGGGAGCTGTTTTTT.

The V call is TRBV20-1, the J call TRBJ2-1; D remains unclear. The ends were cut back, 6 bases at V and 6 bases at J, with 9 bases in the middle. In germline, CDR1 is DFQATT, CDR2 SNEGSKA (reference sequence). CDR3 length equals 11 residues. In nucleotides, the CDR3 is TGCAGTGCCACCCATCCCAATGAGCAGTTCTTC. Protein sequence: CSATHPNEQFF.